This T cell receptor beta chain was found in a study of blood T cell repertoires in COVID-19. Turning to the study itself: Sites in the United States, Italy and Spain provided acute and convalescent COVID-19 samples. PBMCs, B-cell-depleted T cells, or T cells provided the cDNA or gDNA that made up the material.

Germline CDR1 reads KGHDR; CDR2 reads SFDVKD. The CDR3 contains 17 residues. Trimming at V came to 3 bases and at J to 10 bases, leaving 8 bases not matched to a gene. The authors' processing: Amplification of reference gene primers was used by the study to estimate nucleated cell counts. The repertoire was sequenced with immunoSEQ multiplex PCR; TCRdb's copy has only in-frame clones and lacks some. V and J calls and clone size are given by that table; D and trimming were obtained from the DNA. This table holds 120,000 to 150,000 clones, around 80% found once. This clonotype was sampled from a man between 60 and 75 years old with active or convalescent COVID-19. Sequenced: peripheral blood. This chain links TRBV24-1 with TRBJ2-2; 15 bases line up with TRBD2. The CDR3 sequence is CATSDPGLAGGPVELFF. As DNA, the CDR3 is TGTGCCACCAGTGATCCTGGACTAGCGGGAGGGCCAGTGGAGCTGTTTTTT.